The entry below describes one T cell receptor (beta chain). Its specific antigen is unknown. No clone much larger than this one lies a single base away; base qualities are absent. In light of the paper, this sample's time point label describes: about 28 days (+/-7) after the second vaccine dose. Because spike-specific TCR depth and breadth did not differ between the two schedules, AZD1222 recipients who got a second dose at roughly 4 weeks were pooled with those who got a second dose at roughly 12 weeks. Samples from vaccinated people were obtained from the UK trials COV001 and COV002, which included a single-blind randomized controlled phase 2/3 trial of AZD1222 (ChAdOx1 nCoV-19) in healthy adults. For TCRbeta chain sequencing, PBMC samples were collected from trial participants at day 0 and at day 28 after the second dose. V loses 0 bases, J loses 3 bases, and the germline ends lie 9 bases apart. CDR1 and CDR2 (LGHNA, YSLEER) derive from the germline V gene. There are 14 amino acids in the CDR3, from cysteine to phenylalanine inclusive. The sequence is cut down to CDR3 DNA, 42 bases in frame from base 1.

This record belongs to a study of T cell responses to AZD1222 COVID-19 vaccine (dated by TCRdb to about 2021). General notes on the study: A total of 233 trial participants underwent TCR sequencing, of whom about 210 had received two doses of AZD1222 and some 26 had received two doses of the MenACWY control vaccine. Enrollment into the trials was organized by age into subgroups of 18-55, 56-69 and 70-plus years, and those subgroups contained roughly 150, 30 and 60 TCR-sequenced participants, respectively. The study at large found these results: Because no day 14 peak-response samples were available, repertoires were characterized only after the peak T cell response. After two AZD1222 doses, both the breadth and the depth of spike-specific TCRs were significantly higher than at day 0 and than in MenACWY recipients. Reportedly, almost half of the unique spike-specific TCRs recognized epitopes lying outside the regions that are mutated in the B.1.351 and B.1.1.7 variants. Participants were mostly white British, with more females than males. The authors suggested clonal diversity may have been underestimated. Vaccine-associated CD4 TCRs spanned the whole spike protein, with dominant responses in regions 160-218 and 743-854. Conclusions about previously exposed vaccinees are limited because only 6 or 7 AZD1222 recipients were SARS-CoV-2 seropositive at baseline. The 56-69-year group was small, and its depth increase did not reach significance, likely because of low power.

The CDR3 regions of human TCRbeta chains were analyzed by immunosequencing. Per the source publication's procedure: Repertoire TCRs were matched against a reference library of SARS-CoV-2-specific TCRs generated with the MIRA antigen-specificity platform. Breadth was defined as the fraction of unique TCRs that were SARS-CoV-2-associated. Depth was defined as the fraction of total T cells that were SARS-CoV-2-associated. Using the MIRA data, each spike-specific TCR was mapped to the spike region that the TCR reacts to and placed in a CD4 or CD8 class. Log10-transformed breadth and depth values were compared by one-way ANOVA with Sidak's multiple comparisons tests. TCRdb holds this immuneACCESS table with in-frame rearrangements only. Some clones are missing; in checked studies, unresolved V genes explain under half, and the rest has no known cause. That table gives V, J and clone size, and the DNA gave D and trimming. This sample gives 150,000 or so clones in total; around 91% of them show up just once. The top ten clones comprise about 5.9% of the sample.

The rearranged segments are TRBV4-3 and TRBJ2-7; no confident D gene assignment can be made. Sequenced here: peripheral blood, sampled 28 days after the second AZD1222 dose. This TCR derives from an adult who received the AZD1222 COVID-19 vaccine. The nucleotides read TGCGCCAGCAGCCAAGATGCCAGGAGCTACGAGCAGTACTTC. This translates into CASSQDARSYEQYF.